The rows below give T cell receptor beta chains drawn from one sample of a study of CD8+ T cells in alopecia areata. TCRdb's table, derived via immunoSEQ multiplex PCR, lists solely in-frame clones and lacks some. The sample lists about 120,000 clones; approximately 49% were seen once. The material sequenced was CD8+ T cells sorted from blood, taken at week 0. These receptors were obtained from a human donor with alopecia areata. The CDR3 runs from the conserved cysteine through the conserved F or W. D genes are given only for firm matches. Where a row states a size, it is once, few, many or the class of an expanded clone; other rows omit it.

>TRBV5-1|.|.|TRBJ2-3
CASRPQTSDTQYF
TGCGCCAGCAGACCACAAACATCAGATACGCAGTATTTT
>TRBV29-1|.|few|TRBJ2-4
CSVEDAGAKNIQYF
TGCAGCGTTGAAGACGCGGGGGCTAAAAACATTCAGTACTTC
>TRBV7-9|.|few|TRBJ2-7
CASSLGSPVPHYEQYF
TGTGCCAGCAGCTTAGGATCCCCCGTGCCCCACTACGAGCAGTACTTC
>TRBV6-4|TRBD2|few|TRBJ2-1
CASSDQASGADEQFF
TGTGCCAGCAGTGATCAGGCTAGCGGGGCCGATGAGCAGTTCTTC
>TRBV7-7|.|once|TRBJ2-5
CASSRTVRETQYF
TGTGCTAGCAGCAGGACAGTAAGAGAGACCCAGTACTTC
>TRBV29-1|TRBD1|.|TRBJ2-7
CSVVGDRTTYEQYF
TGCAGCGTGGTTGGGGACAGGACTACCTACGAGCAGTACTTC
>TRBV29-1|.|.|TRBJ2-5
CNVDQETQYF
TGCAACGTGGACCAAGAGACCCAGTACTTC
>TRBV4-2|.|once|TRBJ2-2
CASSQDNQDTGELFF
TGTGCCAGCAGCCAAGATAACCAGGACACCGGGGAGCTGTTTTTT
>TRBV6-5|.|.|TRBJ1-1
CASSPTGTEAFF
TGTGCCAGCAGCCCGACGGGCACTGAAGCTTTCTTT
>TRBV5-6|.|.|TRBJ1-2
CASTPGGWAYGYTF
TGTGCCAGCACCCCCGGGGGGTGGGCCTATGGCTACACCTTC
>TRBV19|TRBD2|few|TRBJ2-5
CASSIGGGNLGQETQYF
TGTGCCAGTAGTATAGGCGGGGGGAATCTAGGGCAAGAGACCCAGTACTTC
>TRBV7-9|.|few|TRBJ2-2
CASSPHTSNTGELFF
TGTGCCAGCAGCCCACACACCAGCAACACCGGGGAGCTGTTTTTT
>TRBV6-5|.|.|TRBJ2-6
CASWGAGANVLTF
TGTGCCAGCTGGGGGGCCGGGGCCAACGTCCTGACTTTC
>TRBV19|TRBD1|.|TRBJ2-7
CASSGRQGASTYEQYF
TGTGCCAGTAGTGGCCGGCAGGGGGCCTCGACCTACGAGCAGTACTTC
>TRBV7-9|TRBD2|.|TRBJ2-3
CASSLSGGAGTDTQYF
TGTGCCAGCAGCTTATCCGGGGGGGCGGGCACAGATACGCAGTATTTT
>TRBV4-1|TRBD1|once|TRBJ2-7
CASSSPGQGIYEQYF
TGCGCCAGCAGCTCGCCGGGACAGGGGATCTACGAGCAGTACTTC
>TRBV14|.|.|TRBJ2-7
CASSLARAHEQYF
TGTGCCAGCAGCCTGGCCAGGGCCCACGAGCAGTACTTC
>TRBV30|.|.|TRBJ1-2
CAWRWQFYGYTF
TGTGCCTGGAGATGGCAGTTCTATGGCTACACCTTC
>TRBV27|TRBD2|.|TRBJ2-5
CASSLLAGRQETQYF
TGTGCCAGCAGTTTACTAGCGGGCCGGCAAGAGACCCAGTACTTC
>TRBV29-1|.|.|TRBJ2-3
CSVEWVNTDTQYF
TGCAGCGTTGAGTGGGTTAACACAGATACGCAGTATTTT
>TRBV2|.|.|TRBJ2-5
CASSAVGVQETQYF
TGTGCCAGCAGTGCGGTAGGGGTTCAAGAGACCCAGTACTTC
>TRBV7-9|.|.|TRBJ2-7
CASSSAFINYEQYF
TGTGCCAGCAGCTCTGCCTTTATCAACTACGAGCAGTACTTC
>TRBV27|.|.|TRBJ1-1
CASSLTGLNTEAFF
TGTGCCAGCAGTTTAACAGGCCTGAACACTGAAGCTTTCTTT
>TRBV29-1|TRBD1|.|TRBJ2-6
CSALITGAGANVLTF
TGCAGCGCCCTGATCACAGGGGCTGGGGCCAACGTCCTGACTTTC
>TRBV30|.|once|TRBJ1-4
CAWMAGDDGEKLFF
TGTGCCTGGATGGCAGGGGATGATGGTGAAAAACTGTTTTTT
>TRBV6-5|.|few|TRBJ2-5
CASSYGQFVQETQYF
TGTGCCAGCAGTTACGGGCAGTTTGTTCAAGAGACCCAGTACTTC
>TRBV4-1|TRBD2|.|TRBJ2-7
CASSQEGDYTYEQYF
TGCGCCAGCAGCCAAGAGGGGGACTACACCTACGAGCAGTACTTC
>TRBV7-9|.|.|TRBJ2-7
CASTPPDRKYEQYF
TGTGCCAGCACCCCCCCCGACAGAAAATACGAGCAGTACTTC
>TRBV5-1|.|.|TRBJ2-5
CASSLGPDSQETQYF
TGCGCCAGCAGCTTGGGGCCGGACAGCCAAGAGACCCAGTACTTC
>TRBV6-1|TRBD2|few|TRBJ2-3
CASSLTSGGADTQYF
TGTGCCAGCAGCCTGACTAGCGGGGGTGCAGATACGCAGTATTTT
>TRBV27|.|once|TRBJ2-7
CASSFWPRLYEQYF
TGTGCCAGCAGTTTCTGGCCTAGACTCTACGAGCAGTACTTC
>TRBV5-6|.|.|TRBJ2-7
CASSLQGSSEQYF
TGTGCCAGCAGCTTGCAGGGGAGCTCCGAGCAGTACTTC
>TRBV4-3|.|many|TRBJ2-5
CASSQVWPGLETQYF
TGCGCCAGCAGCCAAGTTTGGCCCGGGTTAGAGACCCAGTACTTC
>TRBV5-1|.|.|TRBJ2-1
CASSERGDNEQFF
TGCGCCAGCAGCGAACGCGGGGACAATGAGCAGTTCTTC
>TRBV27|TRBD1|.|TRBJ2-5
CASSLQGAGETQYF
TGTGCCAGCAGTCTACAGGGGGCTGGGGAGACCCAGTACTTC
>TRBV25-1|TRBD1|.|TRBJ2-5
CASSELYEGQTETQYF
TGTGCCAGCAGTGAATTATATGAGGGACAGACAGAGACCCAGTACTTC
>TRBV7-8|.|.|TRBJ1-1
CASSLGGQRGDTEAFF
TGTGCCAGCAGCTTAGGGGGGCAACGGGGTGACACTGAAGCTTTCTTT
>TRBV5-4|.|.|TRBJ2-1
CASRPRGYNEQFF
TGTGCCAGCAGACCCCGGGGCTACAATGAGCAGTTCTTC
>TRBV15|TRBD1|.|TRBJ2-3
CATSRTRTGAYTDTQYF
TGTGCCACCAGCAGGACACGGACAGGGGCTTATACAGATACGCAGTATTTT
>TRBV29-1|TRBD1|.|TRBJ2-7
CSVCQGASGEQYF
TGCAGCGTTTGCCAGGGGGCTTCGGGCGAGCAGTACTTC
>TRBV13|.|.|TRBJ2-1
CASSPSSYNEQFF
TGTGCCAGCTCCCCGAGCTCCTACAATGAGCAGTTCTTC
>TRBV4-1|.|.|TRBJ2-7
CASSHQDISAYEQYF
TGCGCCAGCAGCCACCAGGATATATCAGCCTACGAGCAGTACTTC
>TRBV6-1|.|once|TRBJ2-5
CATVGGNQETQYF
TGTGCCACCGTGGGGGGAAACCAAGAGACCCAGTACTTC
>TRBV27|TRBD1|once|TRBJ2-7
CASRRRDRDREQYF
TGTGCCAGTCGGCGCCGGGACAGGGACCGCGAGCAGTACTTC
>TRBV7-9|.|.|TRBJ2-3
CASSPGESTDTQYF
TGTGCCAGCAGCCCGGGGGAGAGCACAGATACGCAGTATTTT
>TRBV4-1|.|.|TRBJ2-7
CASSQVAGAREQYF
TGCGCCAGCAGCCAGGTCGCAGGGGCACGCGAGCAGTACTTC
>TRBV5-6|.|few|TRBJ2-7
CASSSPRHLPYEQYF
TGTGCCAGCAGTTCACCCCGACACCTTCCTTACGAGCAGTACTTC
>TRBV6-6|.|few|TRBJ2-5
CASSYSEGTETQYF
TGTGCCAGCAGTTACTCGGAGGGAACGGAGACCCAGTACTTC
>TRBV7-2|.|.|TRBJ1-1
CASSFPQDRTEAFF
TGTGCCAGCAGCTTCCCCCAGGATCGGACTGAAGCTTTCTTT
>TRBV7-9|TRBD1|.|TRBJ1-1
CASSMTGAGTEAFF
TGTGCCAGCAGCATGACAGGGGCGGGGACTGAAGCTTTCTTT
>TRBV29-1|TRBD1|.|TRBJ1-1
CSVEEGTGRTEAFF
TGCAGCGTTGAAGAAGGGACAGGGCGAACTGAAGCTTTCTTT
>TRBV2|TRBD1|few|TRBJ1-1
CASSEWGQGYTEAFF
TGTGCCAGCAGCGAGTGGGGACAGGGGTACACTGAAGCTTTCTTT
>TRBV29-1|.|few|TRBJ2-2
CSVEKSGELFF
TGCAGCGTTGAAAAGTCCGGGGAGCTGTTTTTT
>TRBV5-6|.|few|TRBJ2-5
CASSFEAAVQETQYF
TGTGCCAGCAGCTTTGAAGCGGCGGTTCAAGAGACCCAGTACTTC
>TRBV29-1|.|few|TRBJ1-5
CSVGGGGDQPQHF
TGCAGCGTTGGGGGGGGCGGGGATCAGCCCCAGCATTTT
>TRBV9|.|.|TRBJ1-6
CASSPRGGNSPLHF
TGTGCCAGCAGCCCCCGCGGAGGGAATTCACCCCTCCACTTT
>TRBV6-6|.|few|TRBJ1-1
CASSYDLDGNTEAFF
TGTGCCAGCAGTTACGACCTGGACGGGAACACTGAAGCTTTCTTT
>TRBV19|TRBD1|.|TRBJ2-4
CASRGQEWDIQYF
TGTGCCAGTAGGGGACAGGAATGGGACATTCAGTACTTC
>TRBV4-1|TRBD2|.|TRBJ2-7
CASSQGRGGAEQYF
TGCGCCAGCAGCCAAGGGCGGGGGGGTGCCGAGCAGTACTTC
>TRBV14|.|few|TRBJ2-7
CASSTHLEQYF
TGTGCCAGCAGCACCCACCTCGAGCAGTACTTC